The clone carrying this T cell receptor (beta chain) came up a few times. Its antigen is as yet unknown. This sample is drawn from a study of type 1 regulatory T cells. Study at large: An in vitro protocol generated T-allo10, a Tr1-enriched, alloantigen-specific CD4 T cell product. Study-wide points: Tr1 cells had a more restricted TCR repertoire than non-Tr1 cells.

Trimming took off 6 bases at V and 2 bases at J, with 11 bases between the two ends. The germline V gene encodes CDR1 MNHEY and CDR2 SVGAGI. The CDR3 is 13 amino acids. TCRdb itself ran the reads through MiXCR, one entry per CDR3 protein. Of 40,000 to 50,000 distinct CDR3 sequences listed, more than 10% are singletons. The chain employs TRBV6-5 and TRBJ2-7, with D possibly TRBD1 on 5 matching bases. The specimen sequenced was cultured non-Tr1 T cells, either the whole culture or a sorted T cell fraction (not recorded which). This receptor was identified in a human donor in good health. DNA for the CDR3: TGTGCCAGCAGCCGACAGTCGACCTACGAGCAGTACTTC. As protein: CASSRQSTYEQYF.